Reported below is one TCR beta chain. As yet, its antigen is unknown. This sample was taken from a study of cytotoxic CD8 clonotypes in ibrutinib-treated CLL. The CDR3 runs 15 residues. The ends lost 6 bases at V and 4 bases at J; junction bases unmatched: 7. Germline V gives CDR1 SGHVS, CDR2 FQNEAQ. Study conclusions and caveats: Public clonotypes, an uncommon group, contracted or remained stable on treatment.

Here immunoSEQ multiplex PCR was the method, and the copy in TCRdb shows in-frame clones only, minus some. The profile shows around 130,000 clones, 80% to 85% of them singletons. The clonotype was recovered from a human donor with chronic lymphocytic leukemia. The chain joins TRBV7-8 to TRBJ2-1, with TRBD2 identical over 9 bases. Specimen: PBMCs, collected after 24 months of ibrutinib treatment. CDR3 in DNA: TGTGCCAGCAGATCCCTAGCGGGGCCTTACAATGAGCAGTTCTTC. Residues: CASRSLAGPYNEQFF.